The clone carrying this T cell receptor beta chain occurred a few times. Methods used by the authors: Amplifying reference gene primers gave estimates of nucleated cell counts. Profiling relied on immunoSEQ multiplex PCR, and the TCRdb table lists in-frame clones only, not all of them. V, J and clone size derive from that table, while D and trimming were established from the DNA sequence. The sample holds 140,000 to 150,000 clones, around 80% seen once. CDR3 length: 14 residues. V was trimmed by 0 bases and J by 2 bases, leaving 6 bases between them. The germline V gene encodes CDR1 SGHTA and CDR2 FQGTGA. The sample belongs to a study of blood T cell repertoires in COVID-19. Across the study: The cDNA or gDNA used as material had been derived from T cells, B-cell-depleted T cells, or PBMCs.

This TCR came from a woman aged 50 to 60 who had recovered from COVID-19. J is TRBJ2-3 and V is TRBV7-3; maybe TRBD2 (5 bases). What was sequenced was PBMCs or T cells enriched from blood (not recorded which). CDR3 nucleotide sequence: TGTGCCAGCAGCTTAACCGGGGACACAGATACGCAGTATTTT. Translation gives CASSLTGDTDTQYF.